Each of the 5 T cell receptor beta chains below was sequenced from the same sample in a study of T cell repertoires in cytomegalovirus infection. TCRdb fed the reads into MiXCR, producing one record per CDR3 protein. In the table there are around 740,000 distinct CDR3 sequences, 35% to 45% of which are singletons. The material sequenced was PBMCs. The source of these receptors is a human donor in good health (CMV status not recorded). Some clones in this sample may be carry-over from other donors' samples.

At least ten counts were recorded for this clonotype. The chain has TRBV7-2 and TRBJ2-7, with D possibly being TRBD1 (5 bases). Trimming took off 1 base at V and 6 bases at J, with 7 bases between the two ends. The germline V gene encodes CDR1 SGHTA and CDR2 FQGNSA. This CDR3 is 12 amino acids long. The CDR3 DNA reads TGTGCCAGCAGCTTAGTCCAGGGCGAGCAGTACTTC. This encodes CASSLVQGEQYF.

The rearrangement uses TRBV24-1 and TRBJ2-7, with 10 bases aligning to TRBD1. This CDR3 region has 18 residues. The V segment lost 3 bases and the J segment 9 bases; nucleotides outside the gene matches: 19. CDR1 is KGHDR and CDR2 is SFDVKD in the germline V gene. The CDR3 loop is CATSDRSDGTGVFGGQYF. For the CDR3, the DNA is TGTGCCACCAGTGATAGGAGCGACGGGACAGGGGTCTTCGGTGGGCAGTACTTC.

The CDR3 DNA follows: TGTGCCAGCAGTTTATCGGCGGGTTCGGCTAACTATGGCTACACCTTC. This gives the protein CASSLSAGSANYGYTF. The J gene is TRBJ1-2, the V gene TRBV27, with no clear D. Germline CDR1 reads MNHEY; CDR2 reads SMNVEV (reference sequence). The length of the CDR3 is 16 residues. V lost 0 bases and J lost 0, with 11 bases in between.

As concerns this clonotype: This clone may be a read error of a much larger clone one base away. V usage is TRBV7-6 and J usage is TRBJ2-3; TRBD2 is a possible D gene (5 bases). CDR3 length: 14 amino acids. Germline loops: CDR1 SGHVS, CDR2 FNYEAQ. With 2 bases removed from V and 1 base from J, the gap between germline ends came to 7 bases. CDR3 protein: CASSLQAGTDTQYF. In DNA, the CDR3 is TGTGCCAGCAGCTTACAAGCGGGCACAGATACGCAGTATTTT. The whole variable domain, remainder taken from reference TRBV7-6 and TRBJ2-3, is GAGVSQSPRYKVTKRGQDVALRCDPISGHVSLYWYRQALGQGPEFLTYFNYEAQQDKSGLPNDRFSAERPEGSISTLTIQRTEQRDSAMYRCASSLQAGTDTQYFGPGTRLTVL.

The genes are TRBV15 and TRBJ1-4; D uncertain. CDR1 is LNHNV, CDR2 YYDKDF, per germline (reference sequence). Trimming left V 3 bases short and J 7 bases short, with 9 bases between. This CDR3 region has 13 residues. The CDR3 loop is CATSSDPGEKLFF. CDR3 bases: TGTGCCACCAGCAGCGACCCTGGTGAAAAACTGTTTTTT.